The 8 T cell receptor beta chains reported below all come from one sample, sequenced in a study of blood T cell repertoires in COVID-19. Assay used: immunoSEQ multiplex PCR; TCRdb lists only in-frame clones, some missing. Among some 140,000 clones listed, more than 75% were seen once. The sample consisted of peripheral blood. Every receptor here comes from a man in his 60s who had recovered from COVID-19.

CDR3 sequence (DNA): TGTGCCAGCAGCTCGACCGAGTTAGGGACAGTGAATCAGCCCCAGCATTTT. It specifies CASSSTELGTVNQPQHF. This chain uses TRBV28 with TRBJ1-5; 7 nucleotides align to TRBD1. Germline CDR1 and CDR2: MDHEN and SYDVKM. V gave up 6 bases and J gave up 4 bases; unmatched junction bases: 15. This CDR3 comprises 17 residues.

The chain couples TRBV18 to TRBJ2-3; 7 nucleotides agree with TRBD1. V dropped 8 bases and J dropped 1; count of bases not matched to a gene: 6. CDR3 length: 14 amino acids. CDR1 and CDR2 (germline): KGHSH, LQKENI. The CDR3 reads CASKGGIGTDTQYF. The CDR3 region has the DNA TGTGCCAGCAAAGGGGGCATAGGCACAGATACGCAGTATTTT.

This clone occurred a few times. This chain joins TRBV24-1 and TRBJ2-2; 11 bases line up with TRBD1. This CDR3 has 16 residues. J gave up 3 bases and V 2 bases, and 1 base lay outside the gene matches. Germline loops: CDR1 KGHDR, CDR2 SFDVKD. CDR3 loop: CATSDSGQGDTGELFF. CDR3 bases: TGTGCCACCAGTGATTCGGGACAGGGGGACACCGGGGAGCTGTTTTTT.

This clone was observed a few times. CDR3 sequence: CASSLSRGLAGELFF. CDR3 nucleotides: TGTGCCAGCAGCTTATCTCGCGGGTTGGCCGGGGAGCTGTTTTTT. The chain employs TRBV7-9 and TRBJ2-2, with a weak D call TRBD2 (5 bases). V lost 2 bases and J 6 bases, leaving 13 bases between the germline ends. In germline, CDR1 is SEHNR, CDR2 FQNEAQ (reference sequence). The CDR3 has 15 residues.

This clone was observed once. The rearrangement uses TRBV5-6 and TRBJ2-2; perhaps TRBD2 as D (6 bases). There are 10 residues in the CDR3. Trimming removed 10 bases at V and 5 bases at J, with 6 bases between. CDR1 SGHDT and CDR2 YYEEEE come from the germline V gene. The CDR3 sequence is CAAGTGELFF. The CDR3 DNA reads TGTGCCGCGGGGACCGGGGAGCTGTTTTTT.

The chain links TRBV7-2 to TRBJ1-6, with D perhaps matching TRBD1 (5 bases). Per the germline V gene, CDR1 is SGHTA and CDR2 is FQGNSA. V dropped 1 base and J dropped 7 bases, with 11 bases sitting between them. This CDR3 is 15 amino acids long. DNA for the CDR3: TGTGCCAGCAGCTTAGAAACAGGCCGGAATTCACCCCTCCACTTT. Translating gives CASSLETGRNSPLHF.

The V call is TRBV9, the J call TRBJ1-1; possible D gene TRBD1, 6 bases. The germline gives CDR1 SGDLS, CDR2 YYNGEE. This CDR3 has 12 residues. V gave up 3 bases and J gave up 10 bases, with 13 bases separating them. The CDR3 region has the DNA TGTGCCAGCAGCGCGACACAGGGCCCAGCTTTCTTT. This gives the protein CASSATQGPAFF.

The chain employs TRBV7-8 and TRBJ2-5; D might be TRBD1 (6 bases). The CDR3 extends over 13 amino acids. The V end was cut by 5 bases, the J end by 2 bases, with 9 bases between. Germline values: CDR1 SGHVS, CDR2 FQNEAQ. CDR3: CASSVQGQETQYF. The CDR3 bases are TGTGCCAGCAGCGTACAGGGTCAAGAGACCCAGTACTTC.